The 17 T cell receptor beta chains reported below all come from one sample, sequenced in a study of shared clonotypes between healthy human individuals. Profiled with immunoSEQ multiplex PCR; TCRdb holds only in-frame clones, not every one. The repertoire holds a few million clones, with roughly 95% as singletons. The sequenced sample consisted of naive CD4+ T cells sorted from blood. Subset of the sample: CD45RA+ positively selected. The source of these receptors is a man younger than 35 in good health.

This sequence joins TRBV7-2 and TRBJ2-5, with D possibly called TRBD1 or TRBD2 (6 bases each). The V gene's germline CDR1 is SGHTA and CDR2 FQGNSA. V shed 8 bases and J shed 0 bases, with 19 bases lying between them. CDR3 length: 16 amino acids. DNA of the CDR3: TGTGCCAGCTCCTTCCTGACGGGGGCTTACCAAGAGACCCAGTACTTC. Translation gives CASSFLTGAYQETQYF.

The chain carries TRBV5-1 and TRBJ2-5; 9 bases agree with TRBD1. The CDR3 is made up of 17 amino acids. Germline CDR1 is SGHRS and CDR2 is YFSETQ. The J segment lost 2 bases and the V segment lost 0 bases, leaving 8 bases of the junction unmatched. DNA for the CDR3: TGCGCCAGCAGCTTGGGAGGACAGGGGACTCTACAAGAGACCCAGTACTTC. Translation gives CASSLGGQGTLQETQYF.

This chain connects TRBV7-9 to TRBJ1-2; D is unresolved. The V end was cut by 5 bases, the J end by 1 base, with 17 bases between. This CDR3 comprises 16 residues. The germline V gene has CDR1 SEHNR and CDR2 FQNEAQ (reference sequence). CDR3 bases: TGTGCCAGCAGCGTCGGTGAGAGAATTCTTAACTATGGCTACACCTTC. The encoded protein is CASSVGERILNYGYTF. The full variable domain, completed using reference TRBV7-9 and TRBJ1-2, is DTGVSQNPRHKITKRGQNVTFRCDPISEHNRLYWYRQTLGQGPEFLTYFQNEAQLEKSRLLSDRFSAERPKGSFSTLEIQRTEQGDSAMYLCASSVGERILNYGYTFGSGTRLTVV.

This clone showed up just once. The V gene is TRBV10-3, the J gene TRBJ2-3; 10 bases align to TRBD2. After removal of 3 bases from V and 8 bases from J, the junction contained 5 bases not matched to a gene. Germline CDR1 reads ENHRY; CDR2 reads SYGVKD. This CDR3 is built from 14 residues. CDR3 sequence (DNA): TGTGCCATCAGTGAATCTAGCGGGGGCGGTACGCAGTATTTT. Translated: CAISESSGGGTQYF.

The chain couples TRBV19 to TRBJ1-1; D gene ambiguous. CDR3 length: 12 residues. V was shortened by 8 bases and J by 3 bases, with 10 bases between the two germline ends. Germline loops: CDR1 LNHDA, CDR2 SQIVND (reference sequence). The CDR3 coding sequence is TGTGCCAGTGGCGATCAGGACACTGAAGCTTTCTTT. Encoded protein: CASGDQDTEAFF.

The chain couples TRBV14 to TRBJ1-2; a weak D match, TRBD1 (5 bases). Germline CDR1 SGHDN, CDR2 FVKESK. Trimming removed 4 bases at V and 4 bases at J, with 10 bases between. The CDR3 sequence is 13 residues long. Here the CDR3 reads CASSPGLRYGYTF. Written as DNA, the CDR3 is TGTGCCAGCAGCCCGGGGCTTCGCTATGGCTACACCTTC.

The rearrangement links TRBV5-1 to TRBJ2-3; the match to TRBD2 covers 9 bases. J gave up 5 bases and V 1 base, and 8 bases lay outside the gene matches. CDR1 SGHRS and CDR2 YFSETQ come from the germline V gene. The CDR3 runs 16 residues. The CDR3 reads CASSLSFSGSIDTQYF. CDR3 bases: TGCGCCAGCAGCTTGTCTTTTAGCGGGAGTATAGATACGCAGTATTTT.

V is TRBV15 and J is TRBJ2-7; 9 bases agree with TRBD2. The trim removed 6 bases at V and 3 bases at J, leaving 3 bases unmatched. The V gene's germline CDR1 is LNHNV and CDR2 YYDKDF (reference sequence). The CDR3 runs 13 residues. CDR3: CATRGSGGYEQYF. DNA for the CDR3: TGTGCCACCAGGGGTAGCGGGGGCTACGAGCAGTACTTC.

The rearrangement links TRBV5-1 to TRBJ2-3, with 9 bases aligning to TRBD1. This CDR3 has 14 residues. Germline values: CDR1 SGHRS, CDR2 YFSETQ. Losses at the gene ends were 6 bases for V and 4 bases for J; bases not matched to a gene: 6. CDR3 sequence (DNA): TGCGCCAGCAAACAGGGGGCGGCCCCAGATACGCAGTATTTT. Residues: CASKQGAAPDTQYF.

About this clone itself: Other DNA sequences from this sample encode an identical CDR3 as well. The V call is TRBV7-9, the J call TRBJ2-1; D remains ambiguous. V lost 5 bases to trimming and J lost 3 bases, with 5 bases between them. CDR3 size: 12 residues. CDR1 and CDR2 (germline): SEHNR, FQNEAQ (reference sequence). The CDR3 DNA is TGTGCCAGCAGCCTCAACTACAATGAGCAGTTCTTC. It translates to CASSLNYNEQFF.

This chain joins TRBV5-1 and TRBJ2-1, with a possible D match to TRBD2 (6 bases). Germline V gene lookup returns CDR1 SGHRS and CDR2 YFSETQ. This CDR3 contains 14 residues. Deletions cut 3 bases from V and 7 bases from J, with 14 bases between. CDR3 residues: CASSSGPGGNEQFF. For the CDR3, the DNA is TGCGCCAGCAGCTCCGGACCCGGAGGGAATGAGCAGTTCTTC.

V gene TRBV18 combines with J gene TRBJ1-4; tentative D call: TRBD1 (5 bases). Trimming stripped 0 bases from V and 7 bases from J, with 12 bases between. Germline V gene lookup returns CDR1 KGHSH and CDR2 LQKENI. CDR3 length equals 15 residues. CDR3 in amino acids: CASSPPGLRGEKLFF. The CDR3 region has the DNA TGTGCCAGCTCACCACCGGGCTTAAGGGGTGAAAAACTGTTTTTT.

The chain has TRBV7-9 and TRBJ2-3; no reliable D call. CDR1 and CDR2 from the germline V gene are SEHNR and FQNEAQ (reference sequence). V gave up 1 base and J gave up 5 bases, with 16 bases separating them. The CDR3 is made up of 16 amino acids. DNA of the CDR3: TGTGCCAGCAGCTTAGATTCGGCTGGCGGCGGAGATACGCAGTATTTT. Its translation is CASSLDSAGGGDTQYF.

The CDR3 region is CASSPDRTNTGELFF. DNA for the CDR3: TGTGCCAGCAGCCCGGACAGGACGAACACCGGGGAGCTGTTTTTT. The chain joins TRBV27 to TRBJ2-2, with 7 bases matching TRBD1. The CDR3 loop spans 15 amino acids. Germline V gene lookup returns CDR1 MNHEY and CDR2 SMNVEV (reference sequence). Trimming took 6 bases from V and 0 from J; bases not matched to a gene: 4.

The rearrangement joins TRBV28 to TRBJ1-6, with D perhaps TRBD1 (6 bases). The CDR3 sequence is 16 residues long. Germline CDR1 reads MDHEN; CDR2 reads SYDVKM. Trimming shortened V by 3 bases and J by 4 bases, and 13 bases separated the two germline ends. The CDR3 bases are TGTGCCAGCAGTTTGGGGGATGGACAGTATAATTCACCCCTCCACTTT. Its protein is CASSLGDGQYNSPLHF.

This chain links TRBV7-6 with TRBJ1-1; maybe TRBD1 (6 bases). The CDR3 contains 15 residues. The V end was cut by 5 bases, the J end by 3 bases, with 16 bases between. Germline V CDR1 and CDR2: SGHVS, FNYEAQ. CDR3 loop: CASSEGGEADTEAFF. In DNA, the CDR3 is TGTGCCAGCAGCGAAGGGGGGGAGGCGGACACTGAAGCTTTCTTT.

In the case of this clone: Other nucleotide sequences in the sample specify the same CDR3. The chain has TRBV5-4 and TRBJ2-1, with 15 bases lining up with TRBD2. Germline CDR1 and CDR2: SGHNT and YYREEE (reference sequence). J was trimmed by 6 bases and V by 4 bases; bases with no gene match: 2. There are 15 residues in the CDR3. Here the CDR3 DNA reads TGTGCCAGCAGCCTGGGACTAGCGGGAGGCAATGAGCAGTTCTTC. Its protein product is CASSLGLAGGNEQFF. The variable domain in full, completed from reference TRBV5-4 and TRBJ2-1, reads ETGVTQSPTHLIKTRGQQVTLRCSSQSGHNTVSWYQQALGQGPQFIFQYYREEENGRGNFPPRFSGLQFPNYSSELNVNALELDDSALYLCASSLGLAGGNEQFFGPGTRLTVL.